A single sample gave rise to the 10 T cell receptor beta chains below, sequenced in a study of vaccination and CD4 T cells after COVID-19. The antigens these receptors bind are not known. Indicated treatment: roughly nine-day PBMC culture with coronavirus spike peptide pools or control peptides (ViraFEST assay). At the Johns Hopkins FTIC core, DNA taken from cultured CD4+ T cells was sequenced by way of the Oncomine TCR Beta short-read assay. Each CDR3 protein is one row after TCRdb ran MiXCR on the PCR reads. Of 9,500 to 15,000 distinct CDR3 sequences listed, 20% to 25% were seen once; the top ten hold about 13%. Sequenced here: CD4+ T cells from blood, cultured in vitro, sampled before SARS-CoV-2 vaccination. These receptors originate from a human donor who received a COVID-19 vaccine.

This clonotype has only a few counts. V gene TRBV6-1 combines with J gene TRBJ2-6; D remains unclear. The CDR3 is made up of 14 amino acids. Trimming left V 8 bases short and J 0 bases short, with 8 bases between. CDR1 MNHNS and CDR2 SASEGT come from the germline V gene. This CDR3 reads CASLGHSGANVLTF. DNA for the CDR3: TGTGCCAGCTTGGGCCACTCTGGGGCCAACGTCCTGACTTTC.

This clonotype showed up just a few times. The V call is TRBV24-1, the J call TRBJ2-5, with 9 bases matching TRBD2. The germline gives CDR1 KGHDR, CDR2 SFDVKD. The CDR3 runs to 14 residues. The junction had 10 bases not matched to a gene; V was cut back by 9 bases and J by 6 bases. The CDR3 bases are TGTGCCACCGGGGGGATAGCGGGGGATCAGACCCAGTACTTC. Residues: CATGGIAGDQTQYF.

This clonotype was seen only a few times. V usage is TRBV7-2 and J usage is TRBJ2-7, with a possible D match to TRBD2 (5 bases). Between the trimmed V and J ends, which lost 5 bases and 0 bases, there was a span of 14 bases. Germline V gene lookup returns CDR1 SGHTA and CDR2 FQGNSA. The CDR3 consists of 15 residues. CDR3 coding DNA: TGTGCCAGCAGCCCCGAGGGCATAGCCTCCTACGAGCAGTACTTC. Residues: CASSPEGIASYEQYF.

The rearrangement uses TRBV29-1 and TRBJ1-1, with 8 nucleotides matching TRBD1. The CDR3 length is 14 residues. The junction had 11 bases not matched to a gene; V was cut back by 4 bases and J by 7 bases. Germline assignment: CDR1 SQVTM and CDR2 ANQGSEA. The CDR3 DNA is TGCAGCGTTGTAGTAGGACAGGGAGGTTTTGAAGCTTTCTTT. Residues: CSVVVGQGGFEAFF.

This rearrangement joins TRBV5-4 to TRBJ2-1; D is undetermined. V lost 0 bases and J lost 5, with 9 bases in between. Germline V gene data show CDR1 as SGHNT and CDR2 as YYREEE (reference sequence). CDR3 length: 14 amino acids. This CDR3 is CASSLEGRHNEQFF. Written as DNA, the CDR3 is TGTGCCAGCAGCTTGGAAGGTAGACACAATGAGCAGTTCTTC.

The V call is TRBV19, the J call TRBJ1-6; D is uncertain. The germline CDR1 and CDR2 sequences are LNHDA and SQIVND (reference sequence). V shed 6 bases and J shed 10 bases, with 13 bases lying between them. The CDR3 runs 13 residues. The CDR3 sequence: CASRDGVWSPLHF. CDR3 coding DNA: TGTGCCAGTAGGGATGGAGTTTGGTCACCCCTCCACTTT. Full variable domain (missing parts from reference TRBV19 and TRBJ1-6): DGGITQSPKYLFRKEGQNVTLSCEQNLNHDAMYWYRQDPGQGLRLIYYSQIVNDFQKGDIAEGYSVSREKKESFPLTVTSAQKNPTAFYLCASRDGVWSPLHFGNGTRLTVT.

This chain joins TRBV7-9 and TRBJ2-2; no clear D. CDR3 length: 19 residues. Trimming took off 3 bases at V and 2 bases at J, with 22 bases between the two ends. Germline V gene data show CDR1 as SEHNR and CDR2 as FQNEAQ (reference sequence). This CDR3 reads CASSLMSGRTESNTGELFF. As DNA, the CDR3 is TGTGCCAGCAGCTTGATGTCGGGCAGAACCGAGTCAAACACCGGGGAGCTGTTTTTT.

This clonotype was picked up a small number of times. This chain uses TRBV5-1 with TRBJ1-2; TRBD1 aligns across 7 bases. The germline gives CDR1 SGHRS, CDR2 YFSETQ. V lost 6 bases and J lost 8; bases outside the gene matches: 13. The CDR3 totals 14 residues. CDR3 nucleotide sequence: TGCGCCAGCACCGGAACAGGGGTTGGAGTAGGCTACACCTTC. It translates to CASTGTGVGVGYTF. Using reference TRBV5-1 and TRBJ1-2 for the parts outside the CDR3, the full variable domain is KAGVTQTPRYLIKTRGQQVTLSCSPISGHRSVSWYQQTPGQGLQFLFEYFSETQRNKGNFPGRFSGRQFSNSRSEMNVSTLELGDSALYLCASTGTGVGVGYTFGSGTRLTVV.

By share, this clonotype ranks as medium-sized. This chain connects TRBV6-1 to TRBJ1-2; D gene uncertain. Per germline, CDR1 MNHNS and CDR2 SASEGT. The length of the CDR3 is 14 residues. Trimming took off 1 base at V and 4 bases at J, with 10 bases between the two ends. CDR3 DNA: TGTGCCAGCAGTGAAGGGACGGCCATCTATGGCTACACCTTC. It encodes CASSEGTAIYGYTF.

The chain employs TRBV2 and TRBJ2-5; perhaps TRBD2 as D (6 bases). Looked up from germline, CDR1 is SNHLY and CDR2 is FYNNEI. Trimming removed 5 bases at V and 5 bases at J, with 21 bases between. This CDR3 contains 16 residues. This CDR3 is CASSPLIGQGGETQYF. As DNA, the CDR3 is TGTGCCAGCAGTCCTTTAATAGGGCAGGGAGGCGAGACCCAGTACTTC.